These T cell receptor beta chains were read from a single sample in a study of blood T cell repertoires in COVID-19. Profiled with immunoSEQ multiplex PCR; TCRdb holds only in-frame clones, not every one. The table lists approximately 150,000 clones, around 80% of them singletons. Sequences were obtained from peripheral blood. These receptors all come from a man aged 60 to 69 with active or convalescent COVID-19. Both conserved end residues are trimmed from each CDR3. The D gene is left open where the match is weak. Rows may omit the clone size; those that give it use once, few, many or a size class.

v_gene: TRBV19; abundance: -; j_gene: TRBJ1-1; d_gene: TRBD1; CDR3aa: ASSIAQGRTEAF
v_gene: TRBV29-1; abundance: -; j_gene: TRBJ1-4; d_gene: -; CDR3aa: SVEGPTNEKLF
v_gene: TRBV7-9; abundance: -; j_gene: TRBJ2-5; d_gene: TRBD2; CDR3aa: ASSLGQRGSQETQY
v_gene: TRBV2; abundance: -; j_gene: TRBJ1-2; d_gene: TRBD1; CDR3aa: ASSRDRVSGYT
v_gene: TRBV27; abundance: -; j_gene: TRBJ2-2; d_gene: -; CDR3aa: ASSLRDKNTGELF
v_gene: TRBV3-1/TRBV3-2; abundance: -; j_gene: TRBJ1-4; d_gene: -; CDR3aa: ASSQGEILQGKLF
v_gene: TRBV12-3/TRBV12-4; abundance: -; j_gene: TRBJ1-1; d_gene: -; CDR3aa: ASRDVGTEAF
v_gene: TRBV4-2; abundance: -; j_gene: TRBJ1-3; d_gene: -; CDR3aa: ASSQERGYGGNVGNTIY
v_gene: TRBV14; abundance: few; j_gene: TRBJ2-1; d_gene: TRBD2; CDR3aa: ASSQYGTSGSHEQF
v_gene: TRBV3-1/TRBV3-2; abundance: -; j_gene: TRBJ2-1; d_gene: TRBD1; CDR3aa: ASSQGGWGQTPEQF
v_gene: TRBV4-1; abundance: -; j_gene: TRBJ2-2; d_gene: -; CDR3aa: ASSLVWGQGGELF
v_gene: TRBV18; abundance: many; j_gene: TRBJ2-7; d_gene: TRBD1; CDR3aa: ASSRGTGDHEQY
v_gene: TRBV19; abundance: -; j_gene: TRBJ1-5; d_gene: -; CDR3aa: ASSTSHRVGGQPQH
v_gene: TRBV10-1; abundance: -; j_gene: TRBJ1-1; d_gene: TRBD1; CDR3aa: ASSGTGSTEAF
v_gene: TRBV11-1; abundance: -; j_gene: TRBJ1-6; d_gene: TRBD1; CDR3aa: ASSRRGPGENSPLH
v_gene: TRBV5-4; abundance: -; j_gene: TRBJ2-7; d_gene: TRBD2; CDR3aa: ASQTSVQSYEQY
v_gene: TRBV27; abundance: -; j_gene: TRBJ2-1; d_gene: TRBD1; CDR3aa: ASSTRDRDYNEQF
v_gene: TRBV27; abundance: -; j_gene: TRBJ1-4; d_gene: -; CDR3aa: ASSFLGRVNEKLF
v_gene: TRBV4-2; abundance: few; j_gene: TRBJ2-1; d_gene: TRBD2; CDR3aa: ASSPLPTSGSDEQF
v_gene: TRBV19; abundance: -; j_gene: TRBJ2-2; d_gene: -; CDR3aa: ASSIPQTGLGTGELF
v_gene: TRBV7-9; abundance: few; j_gene: TRBJ1-5; d_gene: TRBD1; CDR3aa: ASSSAGGQGLNQPQH
v_gene: TRBV10-2; abundance: -; j_gene: TRBJ2-3; d_gene: -; CDR3aa: ASRDEGVGTDTQY
v_gene: TRBV6-6; abundance: -; j_gene: TRBJ1-3; d_gene: TRBD1; CDR3aa: ASSGTGSYTIY
v_gene: TRBV7-2; abundance: -; j_gene: TRBJ1-4; d_gene: TRBD1; CDR3aa: ASSRGDREKLF
v_gene: TRBV28; abundance: -; j_gene: TRBJ2-7; d_gene: TRBD1; CDR3aa: ASSSSGTVSSYEQY
v_gene: TRBV7-9; abundance: -; j_gene: TRBJ2-3; d_gene: TRBD1; CDR3aa: ASSSDSGQGSPDTQY
v_gene: TRBV28; abundance: -; j_gene: TRBJ1-5; d_gene: -; CDR3aa: ASSPLIRRGSNQPQH
v_gene: TRBV5-1; abundance: -; j_gene: TRBJ1-4; d_gene: TRBD1; CDR3aa: ASSTTGSNEKLF
v_gene: TRBV11-2; abundance: -; j_gene: TRBJ1-2; d_gene: -; CDR3aa: ASSPGDYGYT
v_gene: TRBV6-5; abundance: -; j_gene: TRBJ2-5; d_gene: -; CDR3aa: ASSSENPYQETQY
v_gene: TRBV19; abundance: few; j_gene: TRBJ2-5; d_gene: TRBD2; CDR3aa: ASSTRGSAETQY
v_gene: TRBV10-3; abundance: once; j_gene: TRBJ1-3; d_gene: -; CDR3aa: AISPGLNSGNTIY
v_gene: TRBV7-8; abundance: -; j_gene: TRBJ2-7; d_gene: TRBD2; CDR3aa: ASSLGLAGMYEQY